What follows are 9 T cell receptor beta chains derived from one specimen sequenced in a study of cytomegalovirus exposure and HLA in healthy donors. The study ran its PCR with 60 Vbeta and 13 Jbeta primers. Method: immunoSEQ multiplex PCR; TCRdb's copy keeps in-frame clones and lacks some. In the table there are 90,000 to 120,000 clones, 60% to 80% of which are singletons. The sample was PBMCs. All receptors come from a young man in good health and CMV-seronegative.

The chain joins TRBV2 to TRBJ1-5; 12 nucleotides match TRBD1. This CDR3 region has 15 residues. V dropped 6 bases and J dropped 4; count of bases not matched to a gene: 4. CDR1 SNHLY and CDR2 FYNNEI come from the germline V gene. Here the CDR3 DNA reads TGTGCCAGCAGGGGACAGGGGGCAATGAATCAGCCCCAGCATTTT. It is translated as CASRGQGAMNQPQHF.

In this sample, this clone turned up once. The V and J genes are TRBV6-5 and TRBJ2-7, with TRBD1 identical over 9 bases. The CDR3 runs to 13 residues. V lost 5 bases, J lost 5 bases, and 4 bases stayed unmatched. CDR1 and CDR2 from the germline V gene are MNHEY and SVGAGI. The CDR3 region has the DNA TGTGCCAGCAGTCCCGGGACAGGGAACGAGCAGTACTTC. Translation: CASSPGTGNEQYF.

This chain uses TRBV19 with TRBJ2-5; D might be TRBD1 (6 bases). CDR3 length: 14 residues. Germline V gene lookup returns CDR1 LNHDA and CDR2 SQIVND (reference sequence). Trimming took 2 bases from V and 5 from J, leaving 12 bases between them. CDR3 sequence: CASSIWTDRETQYF. CDR3 coding DNA: TGTGCCAGTAGTATATGGACAGATCGGGAGACCCAGTACTTC.

The chain joins TRBV25-1 to TRBJ2-5; TRBD1 matches at 7 bases. Trimming removed 3 bases from V and 4 bases from J; junction bases left unmatched: 5. This CDR3 is built from 14 residues. Per the germline V gene, CDR1 is MGHDK and CDR2 is SYGVNS. CDR3 nucleotide sequence: TGTGCCAGCAGTGATAGACAGGGCGGAGAGACCCAGTACTTC. This gives the protein CASSDRQGGETQYF.

V and J are TRBV7-6 and TRBJ2-5; TRBD2 agrees at 16 bases. There are 16 residues in the CDR3. V shed 5 bases and J 5 bases; nucleotides not matched to a gene: 5. Germline CDR1 SGHVS, CDR2 FNYEAQ. The CDR3 here is CASSPGGLAGGETQYF. In DNA, the CDR3 is TGTGCCAGCAGCCCAGGGGGACTAGCGGGGGGGGAGACCCAGTACTTC.

CDR3 loop: CASSQEARGDSYEQYF. CDR3 DNA: TGCGCCAGCAGCCAAGAAGCCAGGGGGGATTCCTACGAGCAGTACTTC. The chain has TRBV4-3 and TRBJ2-7; tentative D call: TRBD1 (7 bases). Trimming shortened V by 0 bases and J by 1 base, and 13 bases separated the two germline ends. Germline loops: CDR1 LGHNA, CDR2 YSLEER. This CDR3 is built from 16 residues.

The J gene is TRBJ1-4, the V gene TRBV28; TRBD1 matches 8 bases. V dropped 6 bases and J dropped 8; count of bases not matched to a gene: 11. The CDR3 totals 15 residues. Germline CDR1 and CDR2: MDHEN and SYDVKM. The CDR3 DNA follows: TGTGCCAGCAGACCAGCCCGGGACAGGAGGGAAAAACTGTTTTTT. This gives the protein CASRPARDRREKLFF.

The chain employs TRBV7-9 and TRBJ1-2, with D perhaps TRBD1 (5 bases). The ends were cut back, 7 bases at V and 3 bases at J, with 12 bases in the middle. CDR1 and CDR2 (germline): SEHNR, FQNEAQ (reference sequence). CDR3 length: 13 amino acids. CDR3 in DNA: TGTGCCAGCACCACCGGGGGAGACTATGGCTACACCTTC. Translation gives CASTTGGDYGYTF.

The chain couples TRBV4-3 to TRBJ1-2; D may be TRBD1 (5 bases). CDR3 length: 15 residues. Germline CDR1 and CDR2: LGHNA and YSLEER. V lost 3 bases and J 5 bases, leaving 16 bases between the germline ends. In DNA form, the CDR3 reads TGCGCCAGCAGCCAGGGGCCAGGGCCTATTTATGGCTACACCTTC. This gives the protein CASSQGPGPIYGYTF.